This record looks at one T cell receptor (beta chain) sequence and its context. These data belong to a study of technical replicates of blood from a handful of donors. Assay: immunoSEQ multiplex PCR; the TCRdb copy retains only in-frame clones and omits some. The data hold tens of thousands of clones, with 91% observed a single time. Sample: T cells isolated from PBMCs. The sequence derives from a human donor in good health. Some clones in this sample may be carry-over from other donors' samples.

Written as DNA, the CDR3 is TGCGCCAGCAGCCAAGTATCGTTCAGGGTGGAAGAAAAACTGTTTTTT. Translated, it gives CASSQVSFRVEEKLFF. This chain links TRBV4-1 with TRBJ1-4; tentative D call: TRBD1 (5 bases). V lost 1 base and J lost 8, with 17 bases in between. CDR1 and CDR2 from the germline V gene are MGHRA and YSYEKL. The CDR3 has 16 residues.